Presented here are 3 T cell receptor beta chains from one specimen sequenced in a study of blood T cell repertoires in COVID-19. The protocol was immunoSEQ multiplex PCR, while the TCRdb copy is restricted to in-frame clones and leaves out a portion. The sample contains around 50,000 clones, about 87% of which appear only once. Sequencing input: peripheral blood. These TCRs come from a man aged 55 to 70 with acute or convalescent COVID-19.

This chain's CDR3 is CASSFDRIYNSPLHF. CDR3 sequence (DNA): TGTGCCAGCTCCTTTGACAGGATCTATAATTCACCCCTCCACTTT. V gene TRBV18 combines with J gene TRBJ1-6; tentatively, D is TRBD1 (6 bases). The CDR3 is 15 residues long. Trimming removed 6 bases from V and 3 bases from J, with 12 bases in between. Germline V gene lookup returns CDR1 KGHSH and CDR2 LQKENI. Complete variable domain (other parts from reference TRBV18 and TRBJ1-6): NAGVMQNPRHLVRRRGQEARLRCSPMKGHSHVYWYRQLPEEGLKFMVYLQKENIIDESGMPKERFSAEFPKEGPSILRIQQVVRGDSAAYFCASSFDRIYNSPLHFGNGTRLTVT.

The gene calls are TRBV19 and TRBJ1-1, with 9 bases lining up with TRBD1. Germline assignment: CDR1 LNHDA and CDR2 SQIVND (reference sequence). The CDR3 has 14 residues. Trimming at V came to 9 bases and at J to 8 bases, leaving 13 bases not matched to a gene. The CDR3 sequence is CASQRTGENLEAFF. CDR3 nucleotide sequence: TGTGCCAGCCAGAGGACAGGGGAGAACTTAGAAGCTTTCTTT.

For the CDR3, the DNA is TGTGCCAGTAGTTTAGGTCCTACCGACGAGCAGTACTTC. The encoded protein is CASSLGPTDEQYF. The V call is TRBV19, the J call TRBJ2-7; the D is unclear. The germline CDR1 and CDR2 sequences are LNHDA and SQIVND (reference sequence). CDR3 size: 13 residues. V lost 5 bases to trimming and J lost 5 bases, with 13 bases between them.